This T cell receptor beta chain was sequenced during a study of blood T cell repertoires in COVID-19. Study background: The United States, Italy and Spain provided the acute and convalescent COVID-19 samples. In each case, the material was cDNA or gDNA derived from T cells, B-cell-depleted T cells, or PBMCs.

This CDR3 has 15 amino acids. Germline V CDR1 and CDR2: SGHRS, YFSETQ. V was shortened by 3 bases and J by 3 bases, with 15 bases between the two germline ends. This clone has only a few counts. TCRdb keeps only in-frame clones here, not all; method: immunoSEQ multiplex PCR. The profile shows 200,000 to 250,000 clones, roughly 89% of them singletons. The chain is built from TRBV5-1 and TRBJ1-2; possible D gene TRBD1, 6 bases. The sequenced material came from peripheral blood. The source of this sequence is a young man who had recovered from COVID-19. The CDR3: CASSSGGGSDYGYTF. The CDR3 DNA is TGCGCCAGCAGCTCGGGAGGGGGTAGTGACTATGGCTACACCTTC.